This TCR beta chain was sequenced during a study of identifying expanded T cells in peripheral blood. TCRdb's table, derived via immunoSEQ multiplex PCR, lists solely in-frame clones and lacks some. The repertoire holds more than 95,000 clones, with around 84% as singletons. Sequenced: blood. The TCR sequence derives from a person aged 18 to 69 in good health.

In DNA form, the CDR3 reads TGTGCCAGCAGCCAGGACAGGAACACTGAAGCTTTCTTT. Translation: CASSQDRNTEAFF. The V call is TRBV7-6, the J call TRBJ1-1; perhaps TRBD1 as D (6 bases). Looked up from germline, CDR1 is SGHVS and CDR2 is FNYEAQ. V shed 5 bases and J shed 1 base, with 8 bases lying between them. CDR3 length: 13 amino acids.